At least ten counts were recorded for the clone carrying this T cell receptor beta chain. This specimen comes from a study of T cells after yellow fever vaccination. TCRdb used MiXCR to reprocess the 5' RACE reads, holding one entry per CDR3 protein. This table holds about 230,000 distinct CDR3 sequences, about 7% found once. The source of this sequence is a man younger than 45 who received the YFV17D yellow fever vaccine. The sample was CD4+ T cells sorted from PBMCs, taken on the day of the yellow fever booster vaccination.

CDR3 coding DNA: TGTGCCAGCAGCTTACGGTCCGAACCAGATGAGCAGTTCTTC. This codes for CASSLRSEPDEQFF. The chain has TRBV7-2 and TRBJ2-1; the D is unclear. V lost 2 bases and J 8 bases, leaving 13 bases between the germline ends. Germline V gene sequence: CDR1 SGHTA, CDR2 FQGNSA. The CDR3 runs to 14 residues.